Presented here are 6 T cell receptor beta chains from one specimen sequenced in a study of T-cell reconstitution after alpha-beta-depleted transplantation in children. Unique molecular identifiers were used in preparing the TCRbeta library. TCRdb fed the PCR reads into MiXCR, producing one record per CDR3 protein. The table lists 140,000 or so distinct CDR3 sequences, about 9% of them singletons. The sequenced sample was PBMCs, mostly from graft donor cells, obtained 180 days after TCRalphabeta/CD19-depleted stem cell transplant. The origin of the receptors is a female patient aged 2 to 10 who had a stem cell transplant for congenital amegakaryocytic thrombocytopenia, so the T cells may come from the graft donor.

The chain couples TRBV6-2 or TRBV6-3 to TRBJ1-4; 8 positions match TRBD1. Per germline, CDR1 MNHEY and CDR2 SVGEGT. The CDR3 runs 13 residues. The V and J ends lost 2 bases and 8 bases, in that order; junction bases with no gene match: 1. In DNA form, the CDR3 reads TGTGCCAGCAGTTACGACAGGGGCGAAAAACTGTTTTTT. As protein: CASSYDRGEKLFF.

This clonotype was seen many times. This likely comes from a read error, as the CDR3 has no conserved phenylalanine or tryptophan at its end. The DNA is omitted, as the CDR3 cannot be located on it reliably, and the CDR3 follows TCRdb's listing. The gene calls are TRBV5-4 and TRBJ1-1. The CDR3 is 13 amino acids long, termini counted. Germline V gives CDR1 SGHNT, CDR2 YYREEE (reference sequence). This chain's CDR3 is CASSLLGHPTPRE.

There are many counts of this clonotype. The chain carries TRBV20-1 and TRBJ2-1; D may be TRBD2 (6 bases). V was pared by 3 bases and J by 6 bases, with 12 bases between. The CDR3 sequence is 13 residues long. Germline V gene sequence: CDR1 DFQATT, CDR2 SNEGSKA (reference sequence). CDR3 coding DNA: TGCAGTGCTAGCAAGGACTACCCCAATGAGCAGTTCTTC. Protein product: CSASKDYPNEQFF.

This clonotype was seen many times. The rearrangement joins TRBV10-3 to TRBJ2-1, with D unclear. CDR1 is ENHRY and CDR2 is SYGVKD in the germline V gene. This CDR3 comprises 15 residues. The V end was cut by 6 bases, the J end by 2 bases, with 14 bases between. The CDR3 sequence: CAISPDIQAYNEQFF. As DNA, the CDR3 is TGTGCCATCAGCCCAGACATTCAGGCCTACAATGAGCAGTTCTTC.

In this sample, this clonotype turned up many times. V is TRBV20-1 and J is TRBJ1-1, with 9 bases that match TRBD1. The CDR3 totals 14 residues. V shed 3 bases and J 5 bases; nucleotides not matched to a gene: 7. CDR1 and CDR2 (germline): DFQATT, SNEGSKA (reference sequence). The CDR3 region is CSARGQGGSTEAFF. CDR3 nucleotides: TGCAGTGCTAGGGGACAGGGAGGTTCTACTGAAGCTTTCTTT.

This clonotype was detected ten times or more. The chain couples TRBV20-1 to TRBJ2-1; tentative D call: TRBD2 (6 bases). This CDR3 spans 17 amino acids. V lost 8 bases and J lost 0, with 23 bases in between. Germline V gene sequence: CDR1 DFQATT, CDR2 SNEGSKA (reference sequence). CDR3 bases: TGCAGTATTAACCGCTTGGGGGGAAAAAACTCCTACAATGAGCAGTTCTTC. Translated, it gives CSINRLGGKNSYNEQFF.